The clone carrying this T cell receptor beta chain was seen more than once but under ten times. What it binds is not known. The junction departs from germline at one end; a sequencing error may be responsible. The sample is drawn from a study of T cells in Graves' hyperthyroidism and ophthalmopathy. General study points: In the blood, most expanded thyroid clonotypes above 0.001 appeared as well.

Authors of the study amplified TCR beta CDR3 regions from RNA transcripts. The primer set for the first-round RT-PCR of the TCR CDR3 was HTBI. TCRdb reprocessed the multiplex PCR reads with MiXCR, giving one entry per CDR3 protein. The table has over 700,000 distinct CDR3 sequences, 15% to 20% seen once. The receptor's source is a woman in her forties or fifties with Graves' hyperthyroidism that later progressed to Graves' ophthalmopathy. Sequencing used blood.

CDR3 amino acids: CSSSPYDGELFF. CDR3 nucleotide sequence: TGTTCCAGCAGCCCTTATGACGGGGAGCTGTTTTTT. The chain joins TRBV7-9 to TRBJ2-2; D unclear. The CDR3 runs to 12 residues. Germline CDR1 reads SEHNR; CDR2 reads FQNEAQ (reference sequence).